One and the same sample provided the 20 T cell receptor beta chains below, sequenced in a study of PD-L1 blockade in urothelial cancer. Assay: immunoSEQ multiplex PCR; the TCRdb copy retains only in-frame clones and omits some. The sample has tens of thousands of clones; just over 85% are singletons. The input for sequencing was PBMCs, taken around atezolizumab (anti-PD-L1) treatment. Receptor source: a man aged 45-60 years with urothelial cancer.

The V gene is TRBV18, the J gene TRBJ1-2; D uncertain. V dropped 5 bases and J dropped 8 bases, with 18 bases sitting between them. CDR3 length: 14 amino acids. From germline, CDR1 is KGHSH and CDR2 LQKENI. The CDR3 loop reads CASSSLGGLKGYTF. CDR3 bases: TGTGCCAGCTCATCTCTGGGTGGGCTTAAGGGCTACACCTTC.

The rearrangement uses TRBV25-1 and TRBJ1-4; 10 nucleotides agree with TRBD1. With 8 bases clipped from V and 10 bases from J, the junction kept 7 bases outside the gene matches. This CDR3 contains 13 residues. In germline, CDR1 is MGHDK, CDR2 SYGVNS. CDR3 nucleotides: TGTGCCAGCGGTGGGACAGGGGTTAGAAAACTGTTTTTT. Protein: CASGGTGVRKLFF.

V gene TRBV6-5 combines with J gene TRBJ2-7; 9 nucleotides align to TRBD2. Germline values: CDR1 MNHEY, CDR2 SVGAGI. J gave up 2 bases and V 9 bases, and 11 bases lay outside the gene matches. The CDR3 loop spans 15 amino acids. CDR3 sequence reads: CASRAQAGGPYEQYF. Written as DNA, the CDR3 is TGTGCCAGTAGGGCCCAAGCGGGAGGTCCCTACGAGCAGTACTTC.

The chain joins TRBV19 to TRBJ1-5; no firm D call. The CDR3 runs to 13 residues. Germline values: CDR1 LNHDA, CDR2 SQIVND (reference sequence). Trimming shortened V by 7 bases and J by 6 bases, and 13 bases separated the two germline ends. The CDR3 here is CASKEAGGQPQHF. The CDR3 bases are TGTGCCAGTAAAGAGGCCGGCGGTCAGCCCCAGCATTTT.

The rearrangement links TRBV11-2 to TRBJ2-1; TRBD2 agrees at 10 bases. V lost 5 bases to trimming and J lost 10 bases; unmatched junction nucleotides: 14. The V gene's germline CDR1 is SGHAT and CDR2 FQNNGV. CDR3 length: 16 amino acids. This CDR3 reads CASSALTGLASAEQFF. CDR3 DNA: TGTGCCAGCAGCGCCCTGACGGGACTAGCGTCCGCGGAGCAGTTCTTC.

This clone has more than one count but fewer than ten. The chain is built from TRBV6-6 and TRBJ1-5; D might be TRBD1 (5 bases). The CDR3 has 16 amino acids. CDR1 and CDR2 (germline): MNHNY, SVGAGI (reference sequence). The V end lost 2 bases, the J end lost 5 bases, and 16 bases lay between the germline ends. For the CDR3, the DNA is TGTGCCAGCAGTTACGTAACCCTAGGGGACTATCAGCCCCAGCATTTT. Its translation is CASSYVTLGDYQPQHF.

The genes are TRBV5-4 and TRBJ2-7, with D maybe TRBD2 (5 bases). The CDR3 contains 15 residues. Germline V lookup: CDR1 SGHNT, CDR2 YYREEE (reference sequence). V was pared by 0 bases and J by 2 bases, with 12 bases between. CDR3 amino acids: CASSLGSSRPYEQYF. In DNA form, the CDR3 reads TGTGCCAGCAGCTTGGGATCTAGCAGACCCTACGAGCAGTACTTC. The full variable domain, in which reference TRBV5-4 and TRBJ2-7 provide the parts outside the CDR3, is ETGVTQSPTHLIKTRGQQVTLRCSSQSGHNTVSWYQQALGQGPQFIFQYYREEENGRGNFPPRFSGLQFPNYSSELNVNALELDDSALYLCASSLGSSRPYEQYFGPGTRLTVT.

The CDR3 sequence is CASSLGTRVEQYF. CDR3 DNA: TGTGCCAGCAGTTTAGGGACTAGAGTCGAGCAGTACTTC. The chain has TRBV28 and TRBJ2-7; 8 bases match TRBD2. CDR1 is MDHEN, CDR2 SYDVKM, per germline. This CDR3 has 13 residues. V lost 2 bases, J lost 6 bases, and 3 bases stayed unmatched.

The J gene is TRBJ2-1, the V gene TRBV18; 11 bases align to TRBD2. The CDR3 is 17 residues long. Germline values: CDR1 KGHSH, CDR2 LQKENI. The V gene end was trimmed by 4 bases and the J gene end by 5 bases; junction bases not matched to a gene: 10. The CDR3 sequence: CASSLSYGLAGNNEQFF. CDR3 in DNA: TGTGCCAGCTCACTATCCTACGGACTAGCGGGCAACAATGAGCAGTTCTTC.

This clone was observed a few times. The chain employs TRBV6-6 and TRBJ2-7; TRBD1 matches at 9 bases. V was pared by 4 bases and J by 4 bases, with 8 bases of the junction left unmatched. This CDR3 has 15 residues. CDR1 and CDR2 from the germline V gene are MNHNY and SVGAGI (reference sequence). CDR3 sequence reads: CASSSPGQGAYEQYF. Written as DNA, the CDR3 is TGTGCCAGCAGTTCCCCGGGACAGGGAGCTTACGAGCAGTACTTC.

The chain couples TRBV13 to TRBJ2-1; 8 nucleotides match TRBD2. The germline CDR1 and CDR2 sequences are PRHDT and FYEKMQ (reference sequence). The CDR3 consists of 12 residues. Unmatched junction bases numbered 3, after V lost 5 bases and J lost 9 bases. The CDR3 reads CASSRTSGEQFF. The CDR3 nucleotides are TGTGCCAGCAGCCGTACTAGCGGTGAGCAGTTCTTC.

DNA of the CDR3: TGTGCCAGCAGTGAAGGGACTACTCGCTCCTACAATGAGCAGTTCTTC. This translates into CASSEGTTRSYNEQFF. The gene calls are TRBV6-1 and TRBJ2-1, with D tentatively TRBD2 (6 bases). V lost 1 base and J 0 bases, leaving 10 bases between the germline ends. The CDR3 is made up of 16 amino acids. The germline CDR1 and CDR2 sequences are MNHNS and SASEGT.

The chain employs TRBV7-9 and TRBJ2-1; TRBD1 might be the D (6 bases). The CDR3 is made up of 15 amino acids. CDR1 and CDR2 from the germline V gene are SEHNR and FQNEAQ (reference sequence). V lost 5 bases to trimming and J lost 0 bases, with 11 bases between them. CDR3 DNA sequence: TGTGCCAGCAGCACGGACAGCAGCTCCTACAATGAGCAGTTCTTC. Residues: CASSTDSSSYNEQFF.

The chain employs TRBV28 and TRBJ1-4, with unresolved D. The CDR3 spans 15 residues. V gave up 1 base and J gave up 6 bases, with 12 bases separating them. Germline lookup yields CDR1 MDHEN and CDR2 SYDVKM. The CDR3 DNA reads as TGTGCCAGCAGTTTATTGGTGGGAGGCGATGAAAAACTGTTTTTT. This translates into CASSLLVGGDEKLFF.

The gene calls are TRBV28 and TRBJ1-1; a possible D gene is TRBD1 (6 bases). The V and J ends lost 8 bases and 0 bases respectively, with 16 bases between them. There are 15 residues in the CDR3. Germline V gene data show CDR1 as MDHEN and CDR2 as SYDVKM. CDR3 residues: CASQIDRHLNTEAFF. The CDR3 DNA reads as TGTGCCAGCCAGATCGACAGGCACCTGAACACTGAAGCTTTCTTT.

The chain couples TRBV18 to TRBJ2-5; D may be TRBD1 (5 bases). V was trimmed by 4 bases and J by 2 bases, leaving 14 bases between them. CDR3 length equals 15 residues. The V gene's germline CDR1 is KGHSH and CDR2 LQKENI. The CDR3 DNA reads TGTGCCAGCTCACAGTGGCCAGGGTTACAAGAGACCCAGTACTTC. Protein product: CASSQWPGLQETQYF.

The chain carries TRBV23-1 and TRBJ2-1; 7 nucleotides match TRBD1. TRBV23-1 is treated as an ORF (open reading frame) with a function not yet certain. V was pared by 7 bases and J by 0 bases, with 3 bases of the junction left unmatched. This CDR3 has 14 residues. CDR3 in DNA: TGCGCCAGCACCAGGGGGAGCTCCTACAATGAGCAGTTCTTC. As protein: CASTRGSSYNEQFF.

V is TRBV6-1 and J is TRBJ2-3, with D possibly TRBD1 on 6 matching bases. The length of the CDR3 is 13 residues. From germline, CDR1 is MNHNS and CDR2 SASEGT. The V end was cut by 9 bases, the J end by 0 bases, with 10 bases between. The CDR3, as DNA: TGTGCCAGTAGACAGGAGAGCACAGATACGCAGTATTTT. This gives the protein CASRQESTDTQYF.

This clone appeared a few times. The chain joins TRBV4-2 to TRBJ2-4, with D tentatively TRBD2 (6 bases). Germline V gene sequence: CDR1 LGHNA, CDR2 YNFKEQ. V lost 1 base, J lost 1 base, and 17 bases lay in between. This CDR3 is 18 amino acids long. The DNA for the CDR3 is TGTGCCAGCAGCCAAGCGGCCGGGACGGGAGTGGCCAAAAACATTCAGTACTTC. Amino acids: CASSQAAGTGVAKNIQYF.

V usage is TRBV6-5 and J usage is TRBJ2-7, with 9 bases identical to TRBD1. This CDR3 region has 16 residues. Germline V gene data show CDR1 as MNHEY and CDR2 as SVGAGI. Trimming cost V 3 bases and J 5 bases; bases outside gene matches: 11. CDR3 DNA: TGTGCCAGCAGTTATGGCGGGGGACAGGGTCTCCACGAGCAGTACTTC. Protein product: CASSYGGGQGLHEQYF.